This T cell receptor beta chain was sequenced during a study of early T cells in non-severe SARS-CoV-2 infection. Study in general: Sequencing was performed on bulk RNA from unsorted whole blood, leaving chains unpaired.

Worth noting for this clonotype: Antigen: not known.

Unique molecular identifiers tagged individual cDNA molecules. TCRdb reanalysed the 5' RACE reads using MiXCR and keeps one entry per CDR3 protein. The data contain over 50,000 distinct CDR3 sequences, over 10% of them singletons. The CDR3 has 14 amino acids. Germline loops: CDR1 MGHDK, CDR2 SYGVNS. V lost 3 bases and J 3 bases, leaving 12 bases between the germline ends. Study-wide results and limits: VDJdb matching, biased toward anti-spike CD8 responses, missed private and CD4 specificities.

Specimen: whole blood. The chain has TRBV25-1 and TRBJ2-7; tentative D call: TRBD1 (5 bases). The clonotype comes from an adult who was a healthcare worker with PCR-confirmed SARS-CoV-2 infection or an uninfected control (not recorded which). The CDR3 coding sequence is TGTGCCAGCAGTGAGGGGCCAGAATACTACGAGCAGTACTTC. Translating gives CASSEGPEYYEQYF.